This is a list of T cell receptor beta chains from one sample in a study of regulatory T cells in long-lasting Graves disease. Using its own MiXCR run on the multiplex PCR reads, TCRdb lists one record per CDR3 protein. The sample yields approximately 540,000 distinct CDR3 sequences, about 12% seen once. These data were likewise used in another study, on T cells in Graves' hyperthyroidism and ophthalmopathy.

The sequences come from peripheral blood mononuclear cells (PBMCs), collected at new diagnosis, from a patient treated with antithyroid drugs. The receptors were gathered from a woman aged 25 to 39 with Graves disease. The CDR3 runs from the conserved cysteine through the conserved F or W. A D gene is named only where the DNA matches it firmly. The size of a clone is reported for some rows only, either as once, few or many, or as a class for expanded clones.

TRBD2	-	TRBJ2-4	TRBV9	CASSVAPTSGSNIQYF	TGTGCCAGCAGCGTAGCTCCTACTAGCGGGAGCAACATTCAGTACTTC
TRBD2	many	TRBJ2-5	TRBV11-2	CASSPSIGLAGAETQYF	TGTGCCAGCAGCCCCTCGATCGGGCTAGCGGGAGCGGAGACCCAGTACTTC
-	many	TRBJ2-1	TRBV3-1	CASSHSSTDAYNEQFF	TGTGCCAGCAGCCATTCGAGTACGGATGCCTACAATGAGCAGTTCTTC
-	many	TRBJ1-6	TRBV27	CASSLLGVSPLHF	TGTGCCAGCAGTTTGCTAGGAGTCTCACCCCTCCACTTT
-	many	TRBJ2-7	TRBV5-6	CASQLLGEREQYF	TGTGCCAGCCAGCTTCTGGGGGAGCGGGAGCAGTACTTC
TRBD2	-	TRBJ2-2	TRBV4-3	CASGGLADTGELFF	TGCGCCAGCGGGGGACTAGCGGACACCGGGGAGCTGTTTTTT
TRBD2	many	TRBJ2-7	TRBV7-8	CASSLRLAGVYEQYF	TGTGCCAGCAGCTTAAGACTAGCGGGAGTATACGAGCAGTACTTC
TRBD1	few	TRBJ2-1	TRBV29-1	CSGTTGGNEQFF	TGCAGCGGGACGACAGGGGGCAATGAGCAGTTCTTC
-	many	TRBJ1-1	TRBV20-1	CSASDLNTEAFF	TGCAGTGCTTCCGACTTGAACACTGAAGCTTTCTTT
TRBD2	many	TRBJ2-1	TRBV3-1	CASSQGASGFAWDEQFF	TGTGCCAGCAGCCAAGGGGCTAGCGGTTTCGCTTGGGATGAGCAGTTCTTC
TRBD1	-	TRBJ1-4	TRBV4-1	CASSHPQGAVEKLFF	TGCGCCAGCAGCCACCCACAGGGGGCAGTTGAAAAACTGTTTTTT
-	-	TRBJ2-3	TRBV28	CAHSGANTQYF	TGTGCCCATTCCGGGGCCAACACGCAGTATTTT
-	few	TRBJ2-7	TRBV12-3/TRBV12-4	CASSWGTQGEQYF	TGTGCCAGCAGTTGGGGGACCCAGGGCGAGCAGTACTTC
-	few	TRBJ2-7	TRBV9	CASSVRSSDEQYF	TGTGCCAGCAGCGTACGATCGTCGGACGAGCAGTACTTC
-	many	TRBJ2-7	TRBV12-3/TRBV12-4	CASSLGLGGLHYEQYF	TGTGCCAGCAGTTTGGGTTTGGGGGGGCTACACTACGAGCAGTACTTC
-	-	TRBJ2-1	TRBV13	CASSPKTSRGGEAYNEQFF	TGTGCCAGCAGCCCAAAAACCTCCAGGGGCGGGGAAGCCTACAATGAGCAGTTCTTC
TRBD1	many	TRBJ1-1	TRBV7-2	CASSLDRGYTEAFF	TGTGCCAGCAGCCTAGACAGGGGCTACACTGAAGCTTTCTTT
TRBD2	-	TRBJ2-3	TRBV2	CASSPSAGGPRQYF	TGTGCCAGCAGCCCCTCGGCGGGAGGGCCTCGGCAGTATTTT
-	many	TRBJ1-5	TRBV12-3/TRBV12-4	CASTMVERGPQHF	TGTGCCAGCACCATGGTGGAGAGAGGTCCCCAGCATTTT
-	few	TRBJ1-1	TRBV6-1	CASRREANIPAEAFF	TGTGCCAGCAGGAGGGAGGCGAACATCCCAGCTGAAGCTTTCTTT
TRBD2	many	TRBJ2-1	TRBV30	CAWSVLRTSGSYNEQFF	TGTGCCTGGAGTGTCCTAAGGACTAGCGGGAGCTACAATGAGCAGTTCTTC
-	many	TRBJ1-5	TRBV12-3/TRBV12-4	CASSYRGPNQPQHF	TGTGCCAGCAGTTATCGGGGCCCGAATCAGCCCCAGCATTTT
-	many	TRBJ2-3	TRBV6-1	CASSSLGNTDTQYF	TGTGCCAGCAGCTCCCTGGGGAACACAGATACGCAGTATTTT
-	many	TRBJ2-7	TRBV24-1	CATSEGASSYEQYF	TGTGCCACCAGCGAGGGAGCGAGCTCCTACGAGCAGTACTTC
-	many	TRBJ1-1	TRBV29-1	CSVVLIINTEAFF	TGCAGCGTTGTTCTAATAATTAACACTGAAGCTTTCTTT
TRBD1	many	TRBJ1-6	TRBV12-3/TRBV12-4	CASKFTQGDNSPLHF	TGTGCCAGCAAGTTTACCCAGGGGGATAATTCACCCCTCCACTTT
TRBD2	many	TRBJ2-1	TRBV20-1	CSAYPSGRGNNEQFF	TGCAGTGCTTACCCCTCCGGGAGGGGGAACAATGAGCAGTTCTTC
TRBD1	many	TRBJ2-7	TRBV27	CASSDDRGRLYEQYF	TGTGCCAGCAGTGATGACAGGGGGCGCCTCTACGAGCAGTACTTC
TRBD2	-	TRBJ2-7	TRBV19	CASSIAGVYEEQYF	TGTGCCAGTTCGATAGCGGGAGTGTACGAGGAGCAGTACTTC
TRBD2	few	TRBJ2-1	TRBV28	CASSRGSGGGAYNEQFF	TGTGCCAGCAGCAGAGGATCGGGCGGGGGGGCGTACAATGAGCAGTTCTTC
TRBD1	many	TRBJ1-2	TRBV10-3	CAISAGQGGYTF	TGTGCCATCAGTGCAGGACAGGGAGGCTACACCTTC
-	many	TRBJ1-1	TRBV19	CASSMPRAPLNTEAFF	TGTGCCAGTAGTATGCCACGGGCCCCCTTGAACACTGAAGCTTTCTTT
TRBD2	few	TRBJ2-5	TRBV6-5	CASSYRASGRVRQETQYF	TGTGCCAGCAGTTATCGGGCTAGCGGGAGGGTTAGACAAGAGACCCAGTACTTC
-	few	TRBJ1-3	TRBV7-9	CASSPFGGPGNTIYF	TGTGCCAGCAGCCCCTTTGGGGGGCCCGGAAACACCATATATTTT
-	many	TRBJ1-4	TRBV15	CATSRDSFLYEKLFF	TGTGCCACCAGCAGAGATTCTTTTTTGTATGAAAAACTGTTTTTT
TRBD2	many	TRBJ2-1	TRBV11-3	CASSLVTSGATYNEQFF	TGTGCCAGCAGCTTAGTTACTAGCGGAGCTACCTACAATGAGCAGTTCTTC